This T cell receptor (beta chain) is drawn from a study of early T cells in non-severe SARS-CoV-2 infection. Study-level points and caveats: VDJdb matching, biased toward anti-spike CD8 responses, missed private and CD4 specificities.

This clonotype has only a few counts. The antigen remains unidentified. Attachment of unique molecular identifiers was made to individual cDNA molecules. TCRdb independently ran MiXCR on the 5' RACE reads; one entry per CDR3 protein. The table has 40,000 to 60,000 distinct CDR3 sequences, 7.7% seen once; the top ten hold approximately 5%. This CDR3 has 13 amino acids. The V and J ends lost 10 bases and 4 bases respectively, with 16 bases between them. This receptor was identified in an adult who was a healthcare worker with PCR-confirmed SARS-CoV-2 infection or an uninfected control (not recorded which). This chain connects TRBV12-3 or TRBV12-4 to TRBJ1-1, with D unclear. The sequenced sample consisted of whole blood. In nucleotides, the CDR3 is TGTGCCACCCTAGCCCCGGGCCTCACTGAAGCTTTCTTT. Residues: CATLAPGLTEAFF.